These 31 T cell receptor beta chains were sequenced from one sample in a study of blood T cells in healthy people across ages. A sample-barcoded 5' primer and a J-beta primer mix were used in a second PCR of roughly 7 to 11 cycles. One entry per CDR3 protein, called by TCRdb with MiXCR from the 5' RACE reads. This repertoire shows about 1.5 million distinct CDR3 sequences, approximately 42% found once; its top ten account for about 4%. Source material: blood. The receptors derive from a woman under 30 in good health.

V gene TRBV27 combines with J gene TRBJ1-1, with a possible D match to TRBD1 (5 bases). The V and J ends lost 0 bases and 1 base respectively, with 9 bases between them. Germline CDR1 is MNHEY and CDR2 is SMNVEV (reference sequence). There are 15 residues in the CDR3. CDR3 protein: CASSLSGQPNTEAFF. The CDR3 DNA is TGTGCCAGCAGTTTATCGGGGCAGCCGAACACTGAAGCTTTCTTT.

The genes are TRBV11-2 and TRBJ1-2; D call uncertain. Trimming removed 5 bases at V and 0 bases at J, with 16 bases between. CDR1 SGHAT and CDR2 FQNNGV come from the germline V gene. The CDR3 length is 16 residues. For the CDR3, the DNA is TGTGCCAGCAGCCACAACTTAGGTACAGCTAACTATGGCTACACCTTC. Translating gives CASSHNLGTANYGYTF.

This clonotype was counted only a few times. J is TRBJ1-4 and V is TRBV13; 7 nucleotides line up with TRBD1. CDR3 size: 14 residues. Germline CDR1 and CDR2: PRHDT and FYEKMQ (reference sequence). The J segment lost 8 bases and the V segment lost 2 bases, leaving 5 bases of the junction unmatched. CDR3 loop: CASSLQGEGEKLFF. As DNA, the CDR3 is TGTGCCAGCAGCTTACAGGGGGAGGGGGAAAAACTGTTTTTT.

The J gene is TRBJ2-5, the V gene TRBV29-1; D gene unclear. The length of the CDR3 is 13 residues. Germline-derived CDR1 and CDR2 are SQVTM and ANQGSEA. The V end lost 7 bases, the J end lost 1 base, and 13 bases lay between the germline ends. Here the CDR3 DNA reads TGCAGCGCCCGTAAGGACCTCCAAGAGACCCAGTACTTC. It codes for CSARKDLQETQYF.

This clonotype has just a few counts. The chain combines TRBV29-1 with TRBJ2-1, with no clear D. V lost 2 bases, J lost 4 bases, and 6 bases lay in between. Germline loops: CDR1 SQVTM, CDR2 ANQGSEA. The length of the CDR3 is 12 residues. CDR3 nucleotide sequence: TGCAGCGTTGAACTCCGTTACAATGAGCAGTTCTTC. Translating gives CSVELRYNEQFF.

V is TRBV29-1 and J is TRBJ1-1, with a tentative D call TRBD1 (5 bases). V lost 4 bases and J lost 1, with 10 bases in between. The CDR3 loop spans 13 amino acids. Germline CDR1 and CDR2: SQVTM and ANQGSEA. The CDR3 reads CSVVGAWNTEAFF. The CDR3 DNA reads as TGCAGCGTTGTCGGGGCCTGGAACACTGAAGCTTTCTTT.

CDR3 sequence reads: CASSPDQGVFEKLFF. CDR3 coding DNA: TGTGCCAGCAGTCCCGACCAGGGCGTATTCGAAAAACTGTTTTTT. The rearrangement joins TRBV6-5 to TRBJ1-4, with D maybe TRBD1 (5 bases). The V gene lost 5 bases and the J gene lost 8 bases, with 18 bases spanning the gap. This CDR3 spans 15 amino acids. The germline V gene encodes CDR1 MNHEY and CDR2 SVGAGI.

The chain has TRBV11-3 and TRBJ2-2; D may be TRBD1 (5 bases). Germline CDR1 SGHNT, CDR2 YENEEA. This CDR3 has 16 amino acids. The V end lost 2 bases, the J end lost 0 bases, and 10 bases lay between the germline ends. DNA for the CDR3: TGTGCCAGCAGCTTACACACAGGAGCGAACACCGGGGAGCTGTTTTTT. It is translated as CASSLHTGANTGELFF.

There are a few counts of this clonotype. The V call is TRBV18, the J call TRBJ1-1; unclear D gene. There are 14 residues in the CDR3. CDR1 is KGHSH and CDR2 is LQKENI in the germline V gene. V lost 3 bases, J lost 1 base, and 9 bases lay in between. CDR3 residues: CASSPYETNTEAFF. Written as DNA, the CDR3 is TGTGCCAGCTCACCCTATGAAACGAACACTGAAGCTTTCTTT.

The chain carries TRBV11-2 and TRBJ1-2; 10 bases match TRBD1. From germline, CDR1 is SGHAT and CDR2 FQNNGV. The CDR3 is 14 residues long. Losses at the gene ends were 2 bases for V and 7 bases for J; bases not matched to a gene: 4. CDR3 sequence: CASSLRDRGSGYTF. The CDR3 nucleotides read TGTGCCAGCAGCTTACGGGACAGGGGATCTGGCTACACCTTC.

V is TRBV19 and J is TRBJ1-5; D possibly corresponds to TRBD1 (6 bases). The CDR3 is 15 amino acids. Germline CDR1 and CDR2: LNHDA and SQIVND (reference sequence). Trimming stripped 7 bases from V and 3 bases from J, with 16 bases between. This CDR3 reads CASTTPDRSNQPQHF. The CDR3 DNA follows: TGTGCCAGTACCACACCAGACAGGTCCAATCAGCCCCAGCATTTT.

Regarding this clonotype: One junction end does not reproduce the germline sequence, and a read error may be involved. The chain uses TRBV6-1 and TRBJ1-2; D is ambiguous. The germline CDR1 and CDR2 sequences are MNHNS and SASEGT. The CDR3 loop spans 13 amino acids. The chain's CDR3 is CASRESAKNGHTF. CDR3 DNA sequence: TGTGCCAGCCGCGAGTCCGCAAAAAATGGCCACACCTTC.

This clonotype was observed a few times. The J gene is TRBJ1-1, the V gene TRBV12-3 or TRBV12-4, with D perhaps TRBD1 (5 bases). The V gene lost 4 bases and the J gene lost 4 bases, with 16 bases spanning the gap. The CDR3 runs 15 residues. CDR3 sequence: CASSSPSGAATEAFF. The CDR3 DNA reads TGTGCCAGCAGTTCCCCTTCCGGGGCGGCCACTGAAGCTTTCTTT.

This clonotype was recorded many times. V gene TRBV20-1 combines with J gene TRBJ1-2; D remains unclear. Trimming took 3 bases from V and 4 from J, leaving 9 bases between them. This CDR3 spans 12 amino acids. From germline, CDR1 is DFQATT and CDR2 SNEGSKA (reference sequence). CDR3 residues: CSASKSFYGYTF. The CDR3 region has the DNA TGCAGTGCTAGCAAGTCTTTCTATGGCTACACCTTC.

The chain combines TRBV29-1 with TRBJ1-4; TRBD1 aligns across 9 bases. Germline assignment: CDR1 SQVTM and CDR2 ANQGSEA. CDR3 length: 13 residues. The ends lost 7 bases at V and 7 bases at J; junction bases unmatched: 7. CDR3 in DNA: TGCAGCGCGCGACAGGGGGTTCGTGAAAAACTGTTTTTT. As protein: CSARQGVREKLFF.

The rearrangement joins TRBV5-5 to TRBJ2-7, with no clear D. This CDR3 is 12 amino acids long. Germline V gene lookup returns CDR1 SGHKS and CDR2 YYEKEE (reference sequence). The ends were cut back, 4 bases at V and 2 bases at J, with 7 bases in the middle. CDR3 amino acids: CASSRYAYEQYF. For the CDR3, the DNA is TGTGCCAGCAGCCGGTATGCCTACGAGCAGTACTTC.

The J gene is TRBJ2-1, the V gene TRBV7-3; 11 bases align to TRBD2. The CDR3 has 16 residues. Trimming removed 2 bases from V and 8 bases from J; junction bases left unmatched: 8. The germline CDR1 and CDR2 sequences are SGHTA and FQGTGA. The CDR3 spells CASSLRRLAGKHEQFF. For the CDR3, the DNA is TGTGCCAGCAGCTTACGCCGACTAGCGGGAAAGCATGAGCAGTTCTTC.

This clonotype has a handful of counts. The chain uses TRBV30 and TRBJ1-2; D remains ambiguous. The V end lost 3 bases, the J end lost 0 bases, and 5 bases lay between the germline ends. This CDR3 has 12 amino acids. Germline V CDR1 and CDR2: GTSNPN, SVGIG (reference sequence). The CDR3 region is CAWSSSNYGYTF. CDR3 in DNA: TGTGCCTGGAGCAGCTCTAACTATGGCTACACCTTC.

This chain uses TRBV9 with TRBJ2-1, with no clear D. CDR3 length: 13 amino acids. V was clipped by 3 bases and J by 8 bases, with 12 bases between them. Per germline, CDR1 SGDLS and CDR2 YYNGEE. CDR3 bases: TGTGCCAGCAGCGCCTCATGGGCCGATGAGCAGTTCTTC. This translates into CASSASWADEQFF.

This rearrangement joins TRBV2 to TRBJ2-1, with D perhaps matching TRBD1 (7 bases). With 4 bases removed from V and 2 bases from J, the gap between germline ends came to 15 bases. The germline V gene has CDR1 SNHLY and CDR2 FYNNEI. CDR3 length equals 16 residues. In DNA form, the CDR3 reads TGTGCCAGCAGTGCGCGCCAGGGGGGACCCTACAATGAGCAGTTCTTC. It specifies CASSARQGGPYNEQFF.

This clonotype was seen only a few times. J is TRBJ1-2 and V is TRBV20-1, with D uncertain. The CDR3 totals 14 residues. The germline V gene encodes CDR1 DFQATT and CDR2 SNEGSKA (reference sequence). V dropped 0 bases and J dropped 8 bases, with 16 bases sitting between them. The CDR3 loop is CSARETPNSYGYTF. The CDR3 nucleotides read TGCAGTGCTAGAGAAACACCTAACAGTTACGGCTACACCTTC.

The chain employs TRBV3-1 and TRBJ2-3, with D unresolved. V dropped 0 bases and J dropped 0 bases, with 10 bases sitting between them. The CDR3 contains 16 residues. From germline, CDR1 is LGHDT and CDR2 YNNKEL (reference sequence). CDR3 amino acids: CASSQDANPSTDTQYF. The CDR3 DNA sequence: TGTGCCAGCAGCCAAGACGCAAACCCAAGCACAGATACGCAGTATTTT.

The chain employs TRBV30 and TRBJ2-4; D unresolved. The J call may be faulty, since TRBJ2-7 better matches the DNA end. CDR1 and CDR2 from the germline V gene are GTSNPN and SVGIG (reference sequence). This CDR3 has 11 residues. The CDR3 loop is CAWAGVYEQYF. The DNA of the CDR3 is TGTGCCTGGGCAGGAGTTTACGAGCAGTACTTC.

The CDR3 here is CAISESAMTQYF. DNA for the CDR3: TGTGCCATCAGTGAGTCAGCGATGACCCAGTACTTC. The V call is TRBV10-3, the J call TRBJ2-5; D unclear. The CDR3 totals 12 residues. The ends were cut back, 0 bases at V and 7 bases at J, with 6 bases in the middle. Germline V gene sequence: CDR1 ENHRY, CDR2 SYGVKD.

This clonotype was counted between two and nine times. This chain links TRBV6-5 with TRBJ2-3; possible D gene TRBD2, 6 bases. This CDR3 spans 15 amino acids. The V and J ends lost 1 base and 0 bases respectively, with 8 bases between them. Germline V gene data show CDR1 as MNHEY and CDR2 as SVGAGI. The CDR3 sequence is CASSYWGTSTDTQYF. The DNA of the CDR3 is TGTGCCAGCAGTTACTGGGGGACTAGCACAGATACGCAGTATTTT.

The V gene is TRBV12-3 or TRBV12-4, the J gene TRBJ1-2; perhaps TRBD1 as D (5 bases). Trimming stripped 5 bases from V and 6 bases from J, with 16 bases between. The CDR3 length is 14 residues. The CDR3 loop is CASSGTVLGNGYTF. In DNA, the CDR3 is TGTGCCAGCAGTGGGACCGTCCTTGGGAATGGCTACACCTTC.

This CDR3 is CAISELGRRYEQYF. The CDR3 bases are TGTGCCATCAGTGAGTTAGGACGGCGTTACGAGCAGTACTTC. This chain uses TRBV10-3 with TRBJ2-7; D uncertain. Germline V CDR1 and CDR2: ENHRY, SYGVKD. The CDR3 extends over 14 amino acids. V shed 1 base and J shed 4 bases, with 11 bases lying between them.

In DNA form, the CDR3 reads TGTGCCAGCAGCCTCCTTCGACAGGGAACTTACTACGAGCAGTACTTC. The encoded protein is CASSLLRQGTYYEQYF. The chain combines TRBV13 with TRBJ2-7; TRBD1 matches at 7 bases. The CDR3 has 16 residues. CDR1 is PRHDT and CDR2 is FYEKMQ in the germline V gene (reference sequence). With 5 bases clipped from V and 3 bases from J, the junction kept 13 bases outside the gene matches.

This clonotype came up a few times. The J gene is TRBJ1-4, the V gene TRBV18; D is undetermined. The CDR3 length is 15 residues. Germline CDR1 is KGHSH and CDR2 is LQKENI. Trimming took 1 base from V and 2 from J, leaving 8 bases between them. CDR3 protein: CASSPQSETNEKLFF. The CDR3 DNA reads TGTGCCAGCTCACCACAAAGCGAGACTAATGAAAAACTGTTTTTT.

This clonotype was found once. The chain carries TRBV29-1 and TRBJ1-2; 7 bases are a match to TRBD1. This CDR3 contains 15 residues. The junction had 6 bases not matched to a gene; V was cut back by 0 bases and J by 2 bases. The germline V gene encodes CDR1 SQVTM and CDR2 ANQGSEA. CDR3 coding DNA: TGCAGCGTTGAAGACCCAAGGGGGCCGAACTATGGCTACACCTTC. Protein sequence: CSVEDPRGPNYGYTF.

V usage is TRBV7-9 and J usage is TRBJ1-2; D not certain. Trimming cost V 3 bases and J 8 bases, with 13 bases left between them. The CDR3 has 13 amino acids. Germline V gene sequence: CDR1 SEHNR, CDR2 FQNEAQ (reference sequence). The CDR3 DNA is TGTGCCAGCAGCTTCCAGGACGGGTTAGGCTACACCTTC. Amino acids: CASSFQDGLGYTF.